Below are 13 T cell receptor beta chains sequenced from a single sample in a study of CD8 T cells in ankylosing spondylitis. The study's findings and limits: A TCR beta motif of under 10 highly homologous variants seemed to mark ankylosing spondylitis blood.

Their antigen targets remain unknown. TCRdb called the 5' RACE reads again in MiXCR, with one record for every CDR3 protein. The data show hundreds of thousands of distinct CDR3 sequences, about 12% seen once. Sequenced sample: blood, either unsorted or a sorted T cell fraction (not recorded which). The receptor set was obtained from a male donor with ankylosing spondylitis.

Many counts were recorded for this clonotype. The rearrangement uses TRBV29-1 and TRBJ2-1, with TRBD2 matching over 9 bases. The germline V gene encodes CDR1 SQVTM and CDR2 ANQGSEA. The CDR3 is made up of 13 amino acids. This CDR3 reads CIIFAGGPNEQFF. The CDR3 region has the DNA TGCATCATTTTCGCGGGAGGGCCGAATGAGCAGTTCTTC.

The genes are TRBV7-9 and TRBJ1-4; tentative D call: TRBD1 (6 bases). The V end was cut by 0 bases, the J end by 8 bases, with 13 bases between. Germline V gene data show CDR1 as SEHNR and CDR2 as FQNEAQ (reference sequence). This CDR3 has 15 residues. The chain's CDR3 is CASSLASGGTEKLFF. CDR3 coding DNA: TGTGCCAGCAGCTTAGCCTCGGGGGGGACAGAAAAACTGTTTTTT.

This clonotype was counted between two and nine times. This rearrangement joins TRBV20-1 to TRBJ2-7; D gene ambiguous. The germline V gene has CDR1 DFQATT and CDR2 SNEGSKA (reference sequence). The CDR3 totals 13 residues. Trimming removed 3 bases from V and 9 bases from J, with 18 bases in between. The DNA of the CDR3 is TGCAGTGCTAGCCCTATAACTGGATTAGTGCAGTACTTC. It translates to CSASPITGLVQYF.

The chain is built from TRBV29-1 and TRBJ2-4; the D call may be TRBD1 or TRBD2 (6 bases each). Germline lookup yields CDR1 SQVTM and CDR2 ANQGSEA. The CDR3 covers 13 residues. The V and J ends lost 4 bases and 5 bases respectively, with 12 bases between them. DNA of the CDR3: TGCAGCGTTGGGTCGGGGGCCGAAAACATTCAGTACTTC. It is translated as CSVGSGAENIQYF.

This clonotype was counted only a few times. The CDR3 region is CASSPQGQKNNEQFF. As DNA, the CDR3 is TGTGCCAGCAGCCCCCAGGGACAGAAAAACAATGAGCAGTTCTTC. This rearrangement joins TRBV7-9 to TRBJ2-1, with TRBD1 matching over 7 bases. The junction had 9 bases not matched to a gene; V was cut back by 5 bases and J by 5 bases. The CDR3 loop spans 15 amino acids. The germline CDR1 and CDR2 sequences are SEHNR and FQNEAQ (reference sequence).

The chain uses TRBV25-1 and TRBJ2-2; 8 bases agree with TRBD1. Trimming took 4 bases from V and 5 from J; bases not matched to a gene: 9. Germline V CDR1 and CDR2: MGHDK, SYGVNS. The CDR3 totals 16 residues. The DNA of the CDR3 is TGTGCCAGCAGTGGCCTCGGACAGGGAAAGACCGGGGAGCTGTTTTTT. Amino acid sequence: CASSGLGQGKTGELFF.

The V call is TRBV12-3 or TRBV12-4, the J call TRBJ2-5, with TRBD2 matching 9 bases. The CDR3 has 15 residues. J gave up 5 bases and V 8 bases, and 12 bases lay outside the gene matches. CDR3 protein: CASSVLAGAPETQYF. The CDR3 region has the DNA TGTGCCAGCTCTGTTTTAGCGGGGGCGCCGGAGACCCAGTACTTC.

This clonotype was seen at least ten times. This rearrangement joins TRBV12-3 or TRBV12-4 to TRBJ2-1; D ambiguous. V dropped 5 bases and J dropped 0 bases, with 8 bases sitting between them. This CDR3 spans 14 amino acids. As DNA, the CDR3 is TGTGCCAGCAGTCCCGTTAGCTCCTACAATGAGCAGTTCTTC. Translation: CASSPVSSYNEQFF.

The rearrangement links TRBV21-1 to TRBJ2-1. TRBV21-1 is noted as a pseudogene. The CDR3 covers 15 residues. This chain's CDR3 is CASSKGPSSYNEQFF. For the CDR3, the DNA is TGTGCCAGCAGCAAAGGTCCTAGCTCCTACAATGAGCAGTTCTTC.

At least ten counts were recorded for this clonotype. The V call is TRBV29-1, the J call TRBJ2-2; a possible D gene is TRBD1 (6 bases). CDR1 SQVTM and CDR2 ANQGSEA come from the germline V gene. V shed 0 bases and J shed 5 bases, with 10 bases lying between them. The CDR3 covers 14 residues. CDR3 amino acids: CSVEDKQGTGELFF. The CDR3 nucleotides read TGCAGCGTTGAAGATAAACAGGGAACCGGGGAGCTGTTTTTT.

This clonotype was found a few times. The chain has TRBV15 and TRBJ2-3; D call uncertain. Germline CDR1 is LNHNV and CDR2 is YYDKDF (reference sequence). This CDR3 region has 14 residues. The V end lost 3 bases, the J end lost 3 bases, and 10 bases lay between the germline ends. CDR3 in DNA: TGTGCCACCAGCAGTGACACAACGACAGATACGCAGTATTTT. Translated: CATSSDTTTDTQYF.

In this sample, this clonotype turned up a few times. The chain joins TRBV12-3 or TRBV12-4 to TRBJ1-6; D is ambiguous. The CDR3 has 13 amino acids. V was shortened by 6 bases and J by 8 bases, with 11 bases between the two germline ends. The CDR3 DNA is TGTGCCAGCAGACCCAGGAAGGATTCACCCCTCCACTTT. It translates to CASRPRKDSPLHF.

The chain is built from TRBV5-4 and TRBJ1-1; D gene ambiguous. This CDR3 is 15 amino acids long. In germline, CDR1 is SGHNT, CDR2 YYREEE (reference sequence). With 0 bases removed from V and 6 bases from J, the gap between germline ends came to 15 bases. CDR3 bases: TGTGCCAGCAGCTTGGCCTCGGGCGAAGGCGCTGAAGCTTTCTTT. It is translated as CASSLASGEGAEAFF. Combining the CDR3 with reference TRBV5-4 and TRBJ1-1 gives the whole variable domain ETGVTQSPTHLIKTRGQQVTLRCSSQSGHNTVSWYQQALGQGPQFIFQYYREEENGRGNFPPRFSGLQFPNYSSELNVNALELDDSALYLCASSLASGEGAEAFFGQGTRLTVV.